This T cell receptor (beta chain) comes out of a study of blood T cell repertoires in COVID-19. Study-level information: PBMCs, B-cell-depleted T cells, or T cells were the source of the cDNA or gDNA that made up the material.

In the authors' methods: The assay estimated nucleated cells by amplifying reference gene primers. TCRdb's copy holds only in-frame clones and misses some; the assay was immunoSEQ multiplex PCR. Clone size and V and J calls were adopted from that table, with D and trimming inferred from the DNA. The sample lists 250,000 or so clones; 88% were seen once. Participants spanned ages about 18 to 100 years and resided in 24 US areas. V lost 1 base, J lost 5 bases, and 14 bases stayed unmatched. This CDR3 is 18 amino acids long. The germline CDR1 and CDR2 sequences are SGHTS and YDEGEE. The receptor was derived from a woman aged 40-49 years with acute COVID-19. The chain carries TRBV5-8 and TRBJ2-3; 9 bases fit TRBD2. The sequenced sample consisted of PBMCs or T cells enriched from blood (not recorded which). CDR3 sequence: CASSLLAAGGVSGDTQYF. The CDR3 DNA sequence: TGTGCCAGCAGCTTGCTAGCGGCGGGGGGGGTGTCAGGAGATACGCAGTATTTT. The full variable domain, its missing parts supplied by reference TRBV5-8 and TRBJ2-3, is EAGVTQSPTHLIKTRGQQATLRCSPISGHTSVYWYQQALGLGLQFLLWYDEGEERNRGNFPPRFSGRQFPNYSSELNVNALELEDSALYLCASSLLAAGGVSGDTQYFGPGTRLTVL.